A selection of T cell receptor beta chains follows, all from one sample in a study of cytomegalovirus exposure and HLA in healthy donors. Clones were sequenced by immunoSEQ multiplex PCR, and TCRdb holds only the in-frame ones, with some missing. There are around 190,000 clones in the sample; around 84% occur only once, and 3.4% lies in the top ten. Sequenced: PBMCs. Every receptor here comes from a man aged 40-49 years in good health and CMV-seropositive. Each CDR3 is given with its conserved first and last residue. Each record gives: clone size, D gene, J gene, V gene, CDR3 protein, CDR3 DNA. D genes are given only for firm matches. A clone size is listed for some rows: how often the clone was seen (once, few, many), or a class if it is expanded.

>NA|NA|TRBJ2-3|TRBV7-9
CASSLVWADTDTQYF
TGTGCCAGCAGCTTAGTATGGGCAGACACAGATACGCAGTATTTT
>NA|NA|TRBJ1-6|TRBV10-3
CAISDISYNSPLHF
TGTGCCATCAGTGATATATCCTATAATTCACCCCTCCACTTT
>NA|TRBD2|TRBJ2-5|TRBV25-1
CASSGSGTSGTETQYF
TGTGCCAGCAGTGGATCCGGGACTAGCGGGACGGAGACCCAGTACTTC
>NA|TRBD2|TRBJ2-5|TRBV6-5
CASSYKGHGGDQYF
TGTGCCAGCAGTTACAAGGGCCACGGGGGGGACCAGTACTTC
>NA|NA|TRBJ1-1|TRBV19
CASRSRGMNTEAFF
TGTGCCAGTAGATCCAGAGGGATGAACACTGAAGCTTTCTTT
>NA|TRBD1|TRBJ2-1|TRBV28
CASSLQGSKDEQFF
TGTGCCAGCAGTCTACAGGGGAGTAAGGATGAGCAGTTCTTC
>NA|TRBD1|TRBJ2-7|TRBV6-4
CASSKLTGLGSYEQYF
TGTGCCAGCAGTAAACTGACAGGGTTGGGCTCCTACGAGCAGTACTTC
>NA|NA|TRBJ2-3|TRBV28
CASSQGTLVDTQYF
TGTGCCAGCAGCCAAGGGACACTTGTAGATACGCAGTATTTT
>few|NA|TRBJ1-6|TRBV30
CAWSLGVNSPLHF
TGTGCCTGGAGTTTAGGGGTTAATTCACCCCTCCACTTT
>NA|TRBD2|TRBJ2-1|TRBV4-2
CASSVASGRGFYNEQFF
TGTGCCAGCAGCGTGGCTAGCGGGAGGGGTTTCTACAATGAGCAGTTCTTC
>NA|TRBD2|TRBJ2-1|TRBV10-3
CAISLAGGGGNEQFF
TGTGCCATCAGTCTAGCGGGAGGGGGGGGGAATGAGCAGTTCTTC
>NA|NA|TRBJ1-2|TRBV5-1
CASSLEWGANYGYTF
TGCGCCAGCAGCCTGGAGTGGGGGGCTAACTATGGCTACACCTTC
>NA|NA|TRBJ2-4|TRBV4-3
CASSQDAAASGIQYF
TGCGCCAGCAGCCAAGATGCCGCGGCATCGGGCATTCAGTACTTC
>NA|NA|TRBJ1-2|TRBV6-1
CASGHLGSYGYTF
TGTGCCAGCGGACATTTGGGTAGCTATGGCTACACCTTC
>NA|TRBD1|TRBJ2-7|TRBV13
CASSLDRAQEQYF
TGTGCCAGCAGTTTGGACAGGGCACAAGAGCAGTACTTC
>once|NA|TRBJ2-5|TRBV27
CARKGQRGSETQYF
TGTGCCAGAAAGGGACAGCGGGGGTCAGAGACCCAGTACTTC
>NA|NA|TRBJ1-1|TRBV7-3
CASSLTGATRDTEAFF
TGTGCCAGCAGCTTAACGGGAGCCACCCGGGACACTGAAGCTTTCTTT
>NA|TRBD1|TRBJ1-1|TRBV18
CASSPGDSDTEAFF
TGTGCCAGCTCACCCGGGGACAGCGACACTGAAGCTTTCTTT
>NA|TRBD2|TRBJ2-3|TRBV5-1
CANPGTSGIASTDTQYF
TGCGCCAACCCCGGGACTAGCGGGATTGCTAGCACAGATACGCAGTATTTT
>few|NA|TRBJ2-2|TRBV28
CASSSPWGTSNTGELFF
TGTGCCAGCAGTTCGCCGTGGGGGACATCGAACACCGGGGAGCTGTTTTTT
>NA|NA|TRBJ1-2|TRBV2
CASSLSANYGYTF
TGTGCCAGCAGTTTATCGGCTAACTATGGCTACACCTTC
>NA|NA|TRBJ1-3|TRBV10-1
CASSESGVSGNTIYF
TGCGCCAGCAGTGAGTCGGGAGTCTCTGGAAACACCATATATTTT
>NA|TRBD2|TRBJ2-6|TRBV7-2
CASSLAERGVRYGANVLTF
TGTGCCAGCAGCTTAGCCGAGCGGGGGGTACGCTATGGGGCCAACGTCCTGACTTTC
>NA|NA|TRBJ2-1|TRBV18
CASSPSGDNEQFF
TGTGCCAGCTCACCTAGCGGTGACAATGAGCAGTTCTTC
>NA|TRBD2|TRBJ2-5|TRBV10-3
CAAGTSTQETQYF
TGTGCCGCCGGGACTAGTACCCAAGAGACCCAGTACTTC